This passage covers 27 T cell receptor beta chains from one sample sequenced in a study of blood T cell repertoires in COVID-19. Repertoires were generated with immunoSEQ multiplex PCR, while TCRdb's copy carries only in-frame clones and drops some. There are around 250,000 clones in the sample; about four fifths occur only once, and 1.5% to 2% lies in the top ten. The sequenced sample was peripheral blood. Every receptor here comes from a man aged 30 to 39 who had recovered from COVID-19.

This sequence joins TRBV18 and TRBJ1-1; 11 bases match TRBD1. The CDR3 covers 18 residues. V shed 1 base, J shed 3 bases, and the junction held 10 bases outside the gene matches. Looked up from germline, CDR1 is KGHSH and CDR2 is LQKENI. The CDR3 loop reads CASSPRDRGWLGDTEAFF. CDR3 nucleotides: TGTGCCAGCTCACCACGGGACAGGGGGTGGCTGGGGGACACTGAAGCTTTCTTT. The whole variable domain, filled in from reference TRBV18 and TRBJ1-1, reads NAGVMQNPRHLVRRRGQEARLRCSPMKGHSHVYWYRQLPEEGLKFMVYLQKENIIDESGMPKERFSAEFPKEGPSILRIQQVVRGDSAAYFCASSPRDRGWLGDTEAFFGQGTRLTVV.

The chain employs TRBV6-5 and TRBJ2-4; TRBD1 matches 7 bases. Looked up from germline, CDR1 is MNHEY and CDR2 is SVGAGI. V lost 5 bases, J lost 6 bases, and 10 bases stayed unmatched. This CDR3 has 15 residues. The CDR3 is CASSSWTGDGNIQYF. In nucleotides, the CDR3 is TGTGCCAGCAGTAGCTGGACAGGAGACGGAAACATTCAGTACTTC.

V and J are TRBV11-1 and TRBJ2-5; 10 nucleotides line up with TRBD1. The V segment lost 4 bases and the J segment 5 bases; nucleotides outside the gene matches: 7. Germline loops: CDR1 SGHAT, CDR2 FQDESV (reference sequence). The CDR3 consists of 15 residues. CDR3 in DNA: TGTGCCAGCAGCTCTTCCGACAGGGGGCGGGAGACCCAGTACTTC. This gives the protein CASSSSDRGRETQYF. The whole variable domain, filled in from reference TRBV11-1 and TRBJ2-5, reads EAEVAQSPRYKITEKSQAVAFWCDPISGHATLYWYRQILGQGPELLVQFQDESVVDDSQLPKDRFSAERLKGVDSTLKIQPAELGDSAMYLCASSSSDRGRETQYFGPGTRLLVL.

The chain links TRBV2 to TRBJ1-3; TRBD1 aligns across 8 bases. CDR3 length equals 15 residues. V lost 7 bases and J lost 1; bases outside the gene matches: 6. Germline CDR1 SNHLY, CDR2 FYNNEI. The chain's CDR3 is CASTWDRHSGNTIYF. In DNA, the CDR3 is TGTGCCAGCACATGGGACAGGCATTCTGGAAACACCATATATTTT.

V gene TRBV2 combines with J gene TRBJ1-2, with 8 bases fitting TRBD1. This CDR3 comprises 15 residues. CDR1 and CDR2 from the germline V gene are SNHLY and FYNNEI. After removal of 4 bases from V and 4 bases from J, the junction contained 8 bases not matched to a gene. The CDR3 bases are TGTGCCAGCAGTGTAAAGACAGGGGCGGCCTATGGCTACACCTTC. It encodes CASSVKTGAAYGYTF.

The chain recombines TRBV2 with TRBJ2-5; tentatively, D is TRBD1 (6 bases). Per the germline V gene, CDR1 is SNHLY and CDR2 is FYNNEI. The CDR3 sequence is 16 residues long. Deletions cut 1 base from V and 0 bases from J, with 12 bases between. CDR3 sequence: CASSEGHRQDQETQYF. The CDR3 DNA sequence: TGTGCCAGCAGTGAAGGGCACCGACAGGACCAAGAGACCCAGTACTTC.

The rearrangement uses TRBV19 and TRBJ1-2, with 7 bases lining up with TRBD1. Trimming at V came to 5 bases and at J to 4 bases, leaving 4 bases not matched to a gene. Germline assignment: CDR1 LNHDA and CDR2 SQIVND (reference sequence). The CDR3 has 13 residues. The CDR3 nucleotides are TGTGCCAGTAGTGGACAGGTAGTCTATGGCTACACCTTC. It is translated as CASSGQVVYGYTF.

In its sample, this clone was seen once. V is TRBV4-1 and J is TRBJ2-1; tentatively, D is TRBD2 (5 bases). Germline CDR1 MGHRA, CDR2 YSYEKL. The CDR3 totals 15 residues. V lost 0 bases, J lost 8 bases, and 14 bases lay in between. CDR3 nucleotides: TGCGCCAGCAGCCAAGATCCCCTGGGGAGTTATGAGCAGTTCTTC. It codes for CASSQDPLGSYEQFF.

This clone appeared a few times. The chain is built from TRBV6-4 and TRBJ1-5, with D tentatively TRBD1 (6 bases). The CDR3 is 15 residues long. Germline assignment: CDR1 MRHNA and CDR2 SNTAGT. Trimming removed 4 bases at V and 4 bases at J, with 14 bases between. The CDR3 DNA sequence: TGTGCCAGCAGTGCAAATTCAGGGGCTAATCAGCCCCAGCATTTT. It is translated as CASSANSGANQPQHF.

The gene calls are TRBV28 and TRBJ2-4; 13 bases are shared with TRBD2. V was pared by 3 bases and J by 8 bases, with 7 bases of the junction left unmatched. The CDR3 contains 16 residues. CDR1 is MDHEN, CDR2 SYDVKM, per germline. The DNA for the CDR3 is TGTGCCAGCAGTTTTGGGACTAGCGGGGCCCGGGACATTCAGTACTTC. Translated: CASSFGTSGARDIQYF.

This chain joins TRBV9 and TRBJ2-7; 9 bases match TRBD1. Trimming took 4 bases from V and 6 from J; bases not matched to a gene: 8. CDR1 is SGDLS and CDR2 is YYNGEE in the germline V gene. This CDR3 is 14 amino acids long. The CDR3 DNA reads as TGTGCCAGCAGCCTATCACAGGGGGCGCGCGAGCAGTACTTC. This codes for CASSLSQGAREQYF.

This clone was detected only a few times. This chain joins TRBV5-4 and TRBJ2-3; D is unclear. There are 12 residues in the CDR3. Germline V gene data show CDR1 as SGHNT and CDR2 as YYREEE (reference sequence). Trimming removed 4 bases at V and 5 bases at J, with 8 bases between. The CDR3 region is CASSRDRDTQYF. CDR3 coding DNA: TGTGCCAGCAGCCGCGATAGAGATACGCAGTATTTT. Based on the CDR3 plus reference TRBV5-4 and TRBJ2-3, the full variable domain is ETGVTQSPTHLIKTRGQQVTLRCSSQSGHNTVSWYQQALGQGPQFIFQYYREEENGRGNFPPRFSGLQFPNYSSELNVNALELDDSALYLCASSRDRDTQYFGPGTRLTVL.

The chain uses TRBV9 and TRBJ2-5, with D maybe TRBD2 (5 bases). Germline V CDR1 and CDR2: SGDLS, YYNGEE. Trimming shortened V by 4 bases and J by 3 bases, and 13 bases separated the two germline ends. The CDR3 contains 14 residues. This chain's CDR3 is CASSSRTREETQYF. Here the CDR3 DNA reads TGTGCCAGCAGCTCAAGGACTCGCGAAGAGACCCAGTACTTC.

The chain has TRBV6-1 and TRBJ2-7; 16 bases line up with TRBD2. The CDR3 covers 16 residues. Germline assignment: CDR1 MNHNS and CDR2 SASEGT. V lost 3 bases and J lost 4; bases outside the gene matches: 3. The CDR3 spells CASSDMGLAGGYEQYV. The CDR3 nucleotides are TGTGCCAGCAGTGACATGGGACTAGCGGGGGGGTACGAGCAGTACGTC.

This clone showed up just once. The V call is TRBV6-5, the J call TRBJ2-1; 10 nucleotides align to TRBD1. Unmatched junction bases numbered 6, after V lost 6 bases and J lost 7 bases. Germline V lookup: CDR1 MNHEY, CDR2 SVGAGI. The CDR3 has 14 residues. The chain's CDR3 is CASSTDRGRNEQFF. The CDR3 DNA reads as TGTGCCAGCAGCACCGACAGGGGGCGGAATGAGCAGTTCTTC.

The chain joins TRBV5-1 to TRBJ1-6; D unclear. This CDR3 comprises 16 residues. CDR1 is SGHRS, CDR2 YFSETQ, per germline. Trimming removed 4 bases from V and 0 bases from J, with 11 bases in between. This CDR3 reads CASSPGSSSYNSPLHF. DNA of the CDR3: TGCGCCAGCAGCCCCGGGTCGAGCTCCTATAATTCACCCCTCCACTTT.

This sequence joins TRBV5-1 and TRBJ1-2; 7 bases line up with TRBD1. CDR1 is SGHRS, CDR2 YFSETQ, per germline. V lost 4 bases to trimming and J lost 12 bases; unmatched junction nucleotides: 9. The CDR3 consists of 12 residues. CDR3 loop: CASSVGDSRHTF. CDR3 nucleotide sequence: TGCGCCAGCAGCGTAGGGGACAGCCGCCACACCTTC.

This chain uses TRBV6-1 with TRBJ2-2; 11 bases are shared with TRBD2. Germline trimming cut 3 bases from V and 3 bases from J; bases unmatched to any gene: 12. From germline, CDR1 is MNHNS and CDR2 SASEGT. There are 19 residues in the CDR3. CDR3 in amino acids: CASSDPGGIAGGHTGELFF. The CDR3 nucleotides read TGTGCCAGCAGTGACCCCGGGGGGATAGCGGGGGGGCACACCGGGGAGCTGTTTTTT.

V and J are TRBV3-1 (or the pseudogene TRBV3-2) and TRBJ2-3; D may be TRBD2 (6 bases). CDR1 is LGHDT and CDR2 is YNNKEL in the germline V gene (reference sequence). The CDR3 has 16 amino acids. The germline V and J ends were trimmed by 2 bases and 4 bases, with 16 bases remaining between them. CDR3 region: CASSQRGVNSADTQYF. Here the CDR3 DNA reads TGTGCCAGCAGCCAACGCGGGGTGAATTCGGCAGATACGCAGTATTTT.

V usage is TRBV7-2 and J usage is TRBJ1-5; tentative D call: TRBD1 (6 bases). Germline V CDR1 and CDR2: SGHTA, FQGNSA. Trimming removed 5 bases from V and 3 bases from J, with 8 bases in between. This CDR3 comprises 13 residues. DNA of the CDR3: TGTGCCAGCAGCCGGGACAACAATCAGCCCCAGCATTTT. As protein: CASSRDNNQPQHF.

The chain recombines TRBV7-2 with TRBJ2-5; TRBD2 matches 10 bases. The junction had 10 bases not matched to a gene; V was cut back by 1 base and J by 11 bases. This CDR3 comprises 15 residues. Looked up from germline, CDR1 is SGHTA and CDR2 is FQGNSA. The DNA for the CDR3 is TGTGCCAGCAGCTTAGTTGTAGCGGGGGGCCCCCGACAGTACTTC. Encoded protein: CASSLVVAGGPRQYF.

The V gene is TRBV5-4, the J gene TRBJ1-2; 9 nucleotides line up with TRBD1. Looked up from germline, CDR1 is SGHNT and CDR2 is YYREEE (reference sequence). The CDR3 covers 14 residues. V dropped 3 bases and J dropped 7; count of bases not matched to a gene: 7. The CDR3 DNA sequence: TGTGCCAGCAGCTCGGGGGACAGGGAAATTGGCTACACCTTC. Protein sequence: CASSSGDREIGYTF.

The chain combines TRBV19 with TRBJ1-5; 8 nucleotides match TRBD1. V dropped 11 bases and J dropped 0; count of bases not matched to a gene: 6. From germline, CDR1 is LNHDA and CDR2 SQIVND (reference sequence). The CDR3 spans 14 residues. The CDR3 is CARDGQGSNQPQHF. The CDR3 DNA is TGTGCCCGGGACGGACAGGGTAGCAATCAGCCCCAGCATTTT.

The V call is TRBV2, the J call TRBJ1-1; 8 nucleotides line up with TRBD1. This CDR3 spans 14 amino acids. Germline V gives CDR1 SNHLY, CDR2 FYNNEI. The V gene end was trimmed by 3 bases and the J gene end by 2 bases; junction bases not matched to a gene: 2. The CDR3: CASSDRGRNTEAFF. DNA for the CDR3: TGTGCCAGCAGTGACAGGGGGCGAAACACTGAAGCTTTCTTT.

This chain links TRBV5-6 with TRBJ2-5, with D possibly matching TRBD1 (6 bases). Germline values: CDR1 SGHDT, CDR2 YYEEEE. V gave up 7 bases and J gave up 4 bases, with 14 bases separating them. This CDR3 spans 13 amino acids. The CDR3: CASGYGQRETQYF. CDR3 DNA: TGTGCCAGCGGCTACGGACAGCGAGAGACCCAGTACTTC.

The chain is built from TRBV5-4 and TRBJ2-5; D is undetermined. Between the trimmed V and J ends, which lost 3 bases and 7 bases, there was a span of 13 bases. CDR3 size: 13 residues. Germline-derived CDR1 and CDR2 are SGHNT and YYREEE (reference sequence). CDR3 loop: CASSSESSGTQYF. In DNA form, the CDR3 reads TGTGCCAGCAGCTCGGAAAGCTCGGGGACCCAGTACTTC.

The chain links TRBV5-8 to TRBJ2-4; a weak D match, TRBD1 (6 bases). CDR3 length: 14 residues. Germline V gene sequence: CDR1 SGHTS, CDR2 YDEGEE. Trimming took off 5 bases at V and 3 bases at J, with 12 bases between the two ends. CDR3 nucleotide sequence: TGTGCCAGCAGTCTAGGGGGTGGCAAAAACATTCAGTACTTC. This gives the protein CASSLGGGKNIQYF.